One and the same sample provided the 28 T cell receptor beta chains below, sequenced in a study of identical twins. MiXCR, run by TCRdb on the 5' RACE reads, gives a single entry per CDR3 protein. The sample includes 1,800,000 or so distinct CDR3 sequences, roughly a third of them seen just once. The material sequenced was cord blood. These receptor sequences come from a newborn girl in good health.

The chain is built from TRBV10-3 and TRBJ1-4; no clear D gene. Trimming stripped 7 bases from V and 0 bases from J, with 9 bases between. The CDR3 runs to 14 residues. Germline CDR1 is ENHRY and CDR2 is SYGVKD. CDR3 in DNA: TGTGCCATCACCAAAATTGCAACTAATGAAAAACTGTTTTTT. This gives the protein CAITKIATNEKLFF.

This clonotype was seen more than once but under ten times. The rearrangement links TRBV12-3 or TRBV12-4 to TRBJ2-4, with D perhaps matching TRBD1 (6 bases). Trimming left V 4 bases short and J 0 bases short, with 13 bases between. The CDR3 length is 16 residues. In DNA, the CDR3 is TGTGCCAGCAGTTCGTCCGGGACACTAGCCAAAAACATTCAGTACTTC. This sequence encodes CASSSSGTLAKNIQYF.

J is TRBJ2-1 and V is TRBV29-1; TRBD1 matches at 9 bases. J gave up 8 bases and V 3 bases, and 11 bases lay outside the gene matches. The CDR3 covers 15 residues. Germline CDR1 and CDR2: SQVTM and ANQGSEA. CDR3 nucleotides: TGCAGCGTTGAGGCGGGGACAGGGTTATGGCATGAGCAGTTCTTC. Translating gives CSVEAGTGLWHEQFF.

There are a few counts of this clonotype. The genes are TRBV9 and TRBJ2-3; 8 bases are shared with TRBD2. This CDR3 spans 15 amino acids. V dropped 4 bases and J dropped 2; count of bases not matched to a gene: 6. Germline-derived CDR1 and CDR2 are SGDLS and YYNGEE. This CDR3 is CASSSFSGVTDTQYF. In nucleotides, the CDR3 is TGTGCCAGCAGCTCCTTTAGCGGGGTCACAGATACGCAGTATTTT.

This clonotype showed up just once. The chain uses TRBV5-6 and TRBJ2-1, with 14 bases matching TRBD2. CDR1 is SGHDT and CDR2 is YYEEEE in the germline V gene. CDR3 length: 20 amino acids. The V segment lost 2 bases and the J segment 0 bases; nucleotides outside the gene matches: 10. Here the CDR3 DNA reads TGTGCCAGCAGCTTCCCCGGACTAGCGGGGGGCCGAAGCTCCTACAATGAGCAGTTCTTC. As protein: CASSFPGLAGGRSSYNEQFF.

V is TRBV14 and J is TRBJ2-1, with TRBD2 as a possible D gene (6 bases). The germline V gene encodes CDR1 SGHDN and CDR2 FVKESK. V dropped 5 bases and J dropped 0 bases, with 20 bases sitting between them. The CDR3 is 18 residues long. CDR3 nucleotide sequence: TGTGCCAGCAGCAGTTTCCCCCTGGGGGGACGCTCCTACAATGAGCAGTTCTTC. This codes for CASSSFPLGGRSYNEQFF.

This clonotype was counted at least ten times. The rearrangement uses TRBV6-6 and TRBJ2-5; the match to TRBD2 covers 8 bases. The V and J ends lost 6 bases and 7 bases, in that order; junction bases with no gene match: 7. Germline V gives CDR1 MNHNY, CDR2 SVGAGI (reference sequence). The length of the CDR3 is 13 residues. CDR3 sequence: CASRPGLVGTQYF. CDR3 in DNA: TGTGCCAGCAGACCGGGACTAGTTGGGACCCAGTACTTC.

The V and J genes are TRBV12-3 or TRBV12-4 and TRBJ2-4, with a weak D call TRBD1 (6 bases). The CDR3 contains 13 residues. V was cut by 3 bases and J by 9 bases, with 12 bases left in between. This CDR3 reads CASSFDLGGIQYF. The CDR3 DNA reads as TGTGCCAGCAGTTTTGACCTAGGGGGCATTCAGTACTTC.

CDR3 coding DNA: TGCAGCGTTCGAGTTCAGGACGCGAATGAAAAACTGTTTTTT. Amino acid sequence: CSVRVQDANEKLFF. The chain carries TRBV29-1 and TRBJ1-4; D not resolved. The V and J ends lost 5 bases and 5 bases respectively, with 15 bases between them. The CDR3 totals 14 residues. The germline V gene has CDR1 SQVTM and CDR2 ANQGSEA.

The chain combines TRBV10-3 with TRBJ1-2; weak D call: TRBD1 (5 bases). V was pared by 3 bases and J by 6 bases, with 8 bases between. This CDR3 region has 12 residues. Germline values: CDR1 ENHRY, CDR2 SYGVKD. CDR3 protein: CAISDQGDGYTF. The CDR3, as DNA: TGTGCCATCAGTGACCAGGGAGATGGCTACACCTTC.

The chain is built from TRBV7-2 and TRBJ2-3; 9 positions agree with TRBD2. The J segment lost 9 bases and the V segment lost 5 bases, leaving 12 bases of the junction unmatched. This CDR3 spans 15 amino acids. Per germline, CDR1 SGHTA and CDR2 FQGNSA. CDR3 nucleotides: TGTGCCAGCAGCACCGGGACTAGCCCCGTATACACGCAGTATTTT. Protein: CASSTGTSPVYTQYF.

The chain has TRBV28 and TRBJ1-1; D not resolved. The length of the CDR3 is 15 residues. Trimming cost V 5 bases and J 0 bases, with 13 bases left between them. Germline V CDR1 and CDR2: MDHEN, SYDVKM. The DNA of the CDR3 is TGTGCCAGCAGTGTATCCCCCCCTCTGAACACTGAAGCTTTCTTT. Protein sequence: CASSVSPPLNTEAFF. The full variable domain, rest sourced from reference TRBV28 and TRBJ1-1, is DVKVTQSSRYLVKRTGEKVFLECVQDMDHENMFWYRQDPGLGLRLIYFSYDVKMKEKGDIPEGYSVSREKKERFSLILESASTNQTSMYLCASSVSPPLNTEAFFGQGTRLTVV.

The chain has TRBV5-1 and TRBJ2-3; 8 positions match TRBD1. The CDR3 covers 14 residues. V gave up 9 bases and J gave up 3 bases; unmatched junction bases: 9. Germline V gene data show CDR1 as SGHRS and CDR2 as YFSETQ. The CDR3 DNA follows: TGCGCCAACAACCGGGACAGGTCAACAGATACGCAGTATTTT. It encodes CANNRDRSTDTQYF. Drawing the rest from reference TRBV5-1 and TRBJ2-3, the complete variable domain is KAGVTQTPRYLIKTRGQQVTLSCSPISGHRSVSWYQQTPGQGLQFLFEYFSETQRNKGNFPGRFSGRQFSNSRSEMNVSTLELGDSALYLCANNRDRSTDTQYFGPGTRLTVL.

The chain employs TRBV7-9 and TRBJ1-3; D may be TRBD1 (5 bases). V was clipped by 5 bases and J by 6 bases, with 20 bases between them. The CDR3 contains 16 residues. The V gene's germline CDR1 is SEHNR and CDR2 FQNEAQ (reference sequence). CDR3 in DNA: TGTGCCAGCAGCGGGACGGGCCACCGTCTGTCAAACACCATATATTTT. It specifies CASSGTGHRLSNTIYF.

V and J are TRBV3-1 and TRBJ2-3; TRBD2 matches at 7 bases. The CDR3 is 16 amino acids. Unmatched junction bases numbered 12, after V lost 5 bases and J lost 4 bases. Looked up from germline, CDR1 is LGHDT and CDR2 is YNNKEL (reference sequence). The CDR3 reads CASSSRGRAIADTQYF. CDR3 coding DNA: TGTGCCAGCAGCTCAAGAGGGAGGGCCATCGCAGATACGCAGTATTTT.

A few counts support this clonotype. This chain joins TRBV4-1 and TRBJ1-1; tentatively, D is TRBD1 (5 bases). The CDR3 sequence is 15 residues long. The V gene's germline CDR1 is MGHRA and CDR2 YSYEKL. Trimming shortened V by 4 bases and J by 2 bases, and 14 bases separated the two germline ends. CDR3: CASSRFPGPNTEAFF. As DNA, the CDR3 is TGCGCCAGCAGCCGCTTCCCGGGGCCTAACACTGAAGCTTTCTTT.

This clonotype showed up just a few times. The CDR3 nucleotides read TGTGCCAGCAGCCAAAGCAGGGGCCAAGCCAAAAACATTCAGTACTTC. This codes for CASSQSRGQAKNIQYF. This chain connects TRBV16 to TRBJ2-4; weak D call: TRBD1 (6 bases). The germline CDR1 and CDR2 sequences are KGHSY and FQNENV. This CDR3 spans 16 amino acids. The V gene lost 2 bases and the J gene lost 0 bases, with 11 bases spanning the gap.

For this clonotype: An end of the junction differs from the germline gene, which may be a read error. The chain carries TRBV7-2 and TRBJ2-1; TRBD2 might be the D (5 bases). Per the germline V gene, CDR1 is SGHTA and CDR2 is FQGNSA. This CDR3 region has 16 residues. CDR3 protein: CASSLAWESSHNEQFF. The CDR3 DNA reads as TGTGCCAGCAGCTTAGCTTGGGAGAGCTCCCACAATGAGCAGTTCTTC. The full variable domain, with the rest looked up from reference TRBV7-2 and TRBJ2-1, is GAGVSQSPSNKVTEKGKDVELRCDPISGHTALYWYRQSLGQGLEFLIYFQGNSAPDKSGLPSDRFSAERTGGSVSTLTIQRTQQEDSAVYLCASSLAWESSHNEQFFGPGTRLTVL.

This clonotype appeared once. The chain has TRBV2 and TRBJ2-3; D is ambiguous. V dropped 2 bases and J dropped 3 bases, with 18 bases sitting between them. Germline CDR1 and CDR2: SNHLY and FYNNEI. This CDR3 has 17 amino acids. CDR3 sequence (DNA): TGTGCCAGCAGTGAAAATTTATTGGCCTACCGGACAGATACGCAGTATTTT. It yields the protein CASSENLLAYRTDTQYF.

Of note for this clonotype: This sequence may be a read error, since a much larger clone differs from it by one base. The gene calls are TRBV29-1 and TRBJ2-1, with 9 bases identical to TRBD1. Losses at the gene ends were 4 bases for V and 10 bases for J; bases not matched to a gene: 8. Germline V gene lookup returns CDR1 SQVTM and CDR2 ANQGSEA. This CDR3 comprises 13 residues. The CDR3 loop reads CSVGGQGILEQFF. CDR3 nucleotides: TGCAGCGTTGGGGGACAGGGAATCCTCGAGCAGTTCTTC.

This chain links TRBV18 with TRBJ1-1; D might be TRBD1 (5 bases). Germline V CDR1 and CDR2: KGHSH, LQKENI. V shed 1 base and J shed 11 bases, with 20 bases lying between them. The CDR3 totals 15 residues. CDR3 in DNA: TGTGCCAGCTCACCACGACAATCCGGGGGTAGTAGGGCTTTCTTT. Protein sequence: CASSPRQSGGSRAFF.

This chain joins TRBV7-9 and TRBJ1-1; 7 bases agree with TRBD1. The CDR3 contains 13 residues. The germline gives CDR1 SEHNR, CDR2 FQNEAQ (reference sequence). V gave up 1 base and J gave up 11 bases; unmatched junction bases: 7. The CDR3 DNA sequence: TGTGCCAGCAGCTTAGTCGGGGGACAGTGGGCTTTCTTT. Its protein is CASSLVGGQWAFF. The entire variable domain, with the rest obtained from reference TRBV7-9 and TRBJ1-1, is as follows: DTGVSQNPRHKITKRGQNVTFRCDPISEHNRLYWYRQTLGQGPEFLTYFQNEAQLEKSRLLSDRFSAERPKGSFSTLEIQRTEQGDSAMYLCASSLVGGQWAFFGQGTRLTVV.

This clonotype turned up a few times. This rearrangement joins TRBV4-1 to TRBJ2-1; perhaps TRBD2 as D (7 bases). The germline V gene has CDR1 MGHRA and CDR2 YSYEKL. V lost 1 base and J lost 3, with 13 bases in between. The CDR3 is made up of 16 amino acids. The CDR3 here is CASSQGLGGGYNEQFF. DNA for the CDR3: TGCGCCAGCAGCCAAGGGCTGGGAGGGGGCTACAATGAGCAGTTCTTC.

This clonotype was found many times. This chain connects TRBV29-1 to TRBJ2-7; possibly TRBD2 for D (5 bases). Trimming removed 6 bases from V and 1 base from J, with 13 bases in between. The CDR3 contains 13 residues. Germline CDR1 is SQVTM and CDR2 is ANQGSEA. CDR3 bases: TGCAGCGTCCTTATAGCGTCTTCCTACGAGCAGTACTTC. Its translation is CSVLIASSYEQYF.

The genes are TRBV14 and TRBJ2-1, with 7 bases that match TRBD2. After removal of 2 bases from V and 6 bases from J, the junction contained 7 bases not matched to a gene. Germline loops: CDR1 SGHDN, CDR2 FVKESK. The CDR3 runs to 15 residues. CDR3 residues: CASSQRDYETNEQFF. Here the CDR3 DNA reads TGTGCCAGCAGCCAACGGGACTACGAAACCAATGAGCAGTTCTTC.

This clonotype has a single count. The CDR3 bases are TGTGCCAGCAGTGGTCCGGTTTCGTACAATGAGCAGTTCTTC. Amino acids: CASSGPVSYNEQFF. V and J are TRBV28 and TRBJ2-1; the D is unclear. Trimming shortened V by 5 bases and J by 4 bases, and 12 bases separated the two germline ends. CDR1 MDHEN and CDR2 SYDVKM come from the germline V gene. The CDR3 spans 14 residues.

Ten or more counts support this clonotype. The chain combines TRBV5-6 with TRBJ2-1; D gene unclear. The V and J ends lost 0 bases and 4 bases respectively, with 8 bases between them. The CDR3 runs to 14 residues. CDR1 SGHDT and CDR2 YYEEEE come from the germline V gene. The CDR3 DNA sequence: TGTGCCAGCAGCTTGGACAGACCTTACAATGAGCAGTTCTTC. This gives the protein CASSLDRPYNEQFF.

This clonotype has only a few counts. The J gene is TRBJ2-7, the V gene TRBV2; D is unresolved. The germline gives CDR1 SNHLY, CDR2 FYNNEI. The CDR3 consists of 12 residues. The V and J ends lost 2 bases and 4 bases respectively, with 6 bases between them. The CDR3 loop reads CASSEYWYEQYF. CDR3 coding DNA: TGTGCCAGCAGTGAATACTGGTACGAGCAGTACTTC.